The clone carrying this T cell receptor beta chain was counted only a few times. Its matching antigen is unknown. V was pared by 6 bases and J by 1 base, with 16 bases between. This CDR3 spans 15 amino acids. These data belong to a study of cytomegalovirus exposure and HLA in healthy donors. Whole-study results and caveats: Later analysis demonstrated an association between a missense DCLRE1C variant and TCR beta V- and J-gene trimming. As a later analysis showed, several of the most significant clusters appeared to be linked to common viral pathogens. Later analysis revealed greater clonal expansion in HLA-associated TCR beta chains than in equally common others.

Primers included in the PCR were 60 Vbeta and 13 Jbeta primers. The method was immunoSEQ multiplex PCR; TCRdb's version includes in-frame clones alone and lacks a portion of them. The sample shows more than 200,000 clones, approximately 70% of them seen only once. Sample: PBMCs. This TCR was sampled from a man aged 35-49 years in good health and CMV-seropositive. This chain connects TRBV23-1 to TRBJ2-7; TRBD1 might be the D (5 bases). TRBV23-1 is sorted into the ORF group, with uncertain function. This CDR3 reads CASRDKGHLSYEQYF. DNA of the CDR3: TGCGCCAGCAGGGACAAGGGCCACCTTTCCTACGAGCAGTACTTC.